The 9 T cell receptor beta chains in this list originate from one sample, sequenced in a study of T cell responses to AZD1222 COVID-19 vaccine. Data came from immunoSEQ multiplex PCR; TCRdb stores just in-frame clones and leaves some out. This sample has 130,000 to 150,000 clones, with 86% found just once. Sample: peripheral blood, taken 28 days after the second AZD1222 dose. The receptors were gathered from an adult who received the AZD1222 COVID-19 vaccine.

The chain is built from TRBV18 and TRBJ1-5; D gene unclear. With 2 bases removed from V and 1 base from J, the gap between germline ends came to 9 bases. The CDR3 runs to 15 residues. CDR1 and CDR2 (germline): KGHSH, LQKENI. In DNA, the CDR3 is TGTGCCAGCTCACCATCCTCGACGAGCAATCAGCCCCAGCATTTT. This codes for CASSPSSTSNQPQHF.

The chain recombines TRBV11-2 with TRBJ2-3; D remains ambiguous. With 3 bases removed from V and 0 bases from J, the gap between germline ends came to 10 bases. The CDR3 spans 15 residues. Germline CDR1 and CDR2: SGHAT and FQNNGV. The DNA of the CDR3 is TGTGCCAGCAGCTTCCCAGGATCTAGCACAGATACGCAGTATTTT. Amino acid sequence: CASSFPGSSTDTQYF.

As DNA, the CDR3 is TGTGCCAGCAGGTACCCTGACAGGGACGAGCAGTACTTC. It encodes CASRYPDRDEQYF. The chain is built from TRBV2 and TRBJ2-7, with TRBD1 identical over 7 bases. V shed 6 bases and J 5 bases; nucleotides not matched to a gene: 7. Germline V CDR1 and CDR2: SNHLY, FYNNEI. The CDR3 consists of 13 residues.

The chain has TRBV4-2 and TRBJ1-3; the D is unclear. Germline-derived CDR1 and CDR2 are LGHNA and YNFKEQ. This CDR3 contains 17 residues. V lost 0 bases, J lost 0 bases, and 12 bases lay in between. CDR3: CASSQEILVASGNTIYF. The DNA for the CDR3 is TGTGCCAGCAGCCAAGAGATCCTTGTCGCCTCTGGAAACACCATATATTTT.

The chain couples TRBV12-3 or TRBV12-4 to TRBJ2-3; tentative D call: TRBD2 (6 bases). The CDR3 is 12 amino acids. Trimming cost V 6 bases and J 4 bases, with 8 bases left between them. CDR3 DNA sequence: TGTGCCAGCAGGCGGGATGCAGATACGCAGTATTTT. This translates into CASRRDADTQYF.

CDR3 sequence: CASGGQRTDTQYF. Here the CDR3 DNA reads TGTGCCAGTGGGGGACAGCGCACAGATACGCAGTATTTT. The chain links TRBV6-5 to TRBJ2-3; 7 nucleotides line up with TRBD1. Unmatched junction bases numbered 4, after V lost 9 bases and J lost 1 base. The CDR3 is 13 amino acids. CDR1 and CDR2 (germline): MNHEY, SVGAGI.

The chain is built from TRBV9 and TRBJ1-5, with 9 bases fitting TRBD1. The trim removed 7 bases at V and 2 bases at J, leaving 4 bases unmatched. Germline CDR1 is SGDLS and CDR2 is YYNGEE. The CDR3 is 14 amino acids. The CDR3 DNA reads as TGTGCCAGCGCCCGGGACAGGGGCAATCAGCCCCAGCATTTT. Translated: CASARDRGNQPQHF.

Note on this clone: One end of the junction does not line up with germline, which may come from a read error. This chain uses TRBV5-8 with TRBJ2-7; no firm D call. This CDR3 comprises 9 residues. Per germline, CDR1 SGHTS and CDR2 YDEGEE. The CDR3 DNA reads TGTGCCAGCAGCTTTCCGCCTAGGTTC. Residues: CASSFPPRF.

V gene TRBV6-5 combines with J gene TRBJ2-7, with TRBD1 identical over 7 bases. The CDR3 is 13 amino acids. Per germline, CDR1 MNHEY and CDR2 SVGAGI. V shed 2 bases and J 6 bases; nucleotides not matched to a gene: 4. The CDR3 DNA reads as TGTGCCAGCAGTTACACCAGGGGGAGCGAGCAGTACTTC. This encodes CASSYTRGSEQYF.